These 12 T cell receptor beta chains were sequenced from one sample in a study of blood T cell repertoires in COVID-19. Using immunoSEQ multiplex PCR, the repertoire was profiled, and TCRdb retains in-frame clones only, with some absent. The table has 72,000 or so clones, roughly 81% seen once. Specimen: peripheral blood. The receptors derive from a human donor in a cohort sampled during active COVID-19.

Written as DNA, the CDR3 is TGTGCCATCAGTGAGTCATCGGAGGCGCCACAAGAGACCCAGTACTTC. This gives the protein CAISESSEAPQETQYF. V and J are TRBV10-3 and TRBJ2-5, with D possibly TRBD2 on 5 matching bases. Germline V lookup: CDR1 ENHRY, CDR2 SYGVKD. The germline V and J ends were trimmed by 0 bases and 2 bases, with 13 bases remaining between them. This CDR3 is built from 16 residues.

The chain joins TRBV5-1 to TRBJ2-7; the match to TRBD1 covers 8 bases. Germline V gene sequence: CDR1 SGHRS, CDR2 YFSETQ. The length of the CDR3 is 14 residues. Trimming cost V 2 bases and J 3 bases; bases outside gene matches: 4. The CDR3 region has the DNA TGCGCCAGCAGCTTACAGGGGGGAGGCTACGAGCAGTACTTC. It specifies CASSLQGGGYEQYF.

The gene calls are TRBV28 and TRBJ1-4; D may be TRBD1 (5 bases). The CDR3 spans 15 residues. The V end was cut by 6 bases, the J end by 5 bases, with 16 bases between. In germline, CDR1 is MDHEN, CDR2 SYDVKM. In DNA, the CDR3 is TGTGCCAGCAGCCCTGTCGACAGCCCCAATGAAAAACTGTTTTTT. Translated: CASSPVDSPNEKLFF.

The chain joins TRBV27 to TRBJ1-6; D unclear. Germline CDR1 reads MNHEY; CDR2 reads SMNVEV (reference sequence). The CDR3 consists of 13 residues. V lost 4 bases, J lost 7 bases, and 8 bases lay in between. This CDR3 reads CASSYGLNSPLHF. The CDR3 coding sequence is TGTGCCAGCAGTTATGGCCTGAATTCACCCCTCCACTTT.

J is TRBJ1-5 and V is TRBV5-6; perhaps TRBD1 as D (6 bases). Germline assignment: CDR1 SGHDT and CDR2 YYEEEE. Trimming took off 2 bases at V and 4 bases at J, with 13 bases between the two ends. The CDR3 consists of 15 residues. The CDR3 DNA sequence: TGTGCCAGCAGCTTTACGGACAGCCCGAATCAGCCCCAGCATTTT. Its protein product is CASSFTDSPNQPQHF.

CDR3 nucleotide sequence: TGTGCCAGCCAGGGGAACAATGAAAAACTGTTTTTT. Translated, it gives CASQGNNEKLFF. The chain joins TRBV19 to TRBJ1-4; TRBD1 might be the D (6 bases). Trimming took 9 bases from V and 5 from J, leaving 10 bases between them. Per the germline V gene, CDR1 is LNHDA and CDR2 is SQIVND (reference sequence). The CDR3 spans 12 residues.

The chain recombines TRBV13 with TRBJ2-7; 7 bases map to TRBD1. Losses at the gene ends were 1 base for V and 4 bases for J; bases not matched to a gene: 4. Looked up from germline, CDR1 is PRHDT and CDR2 is FYEKMQ (reference sequence). The CDR3 runs 14 residues. CDR3 in amino acids: CASSLEGANYEQYF. The CDR3 region has the DNA TGTGCCAGCAGCTTAGAGGGGGCCAATTACGAGCAGTACTTC. The entire variable domain, with the rest obtained from reference TRBV13 and TRBJ2-7, is as follows: AAGVIQSPRHLIKEKRETATLKCYPIPRHDTVYWYQQGPGQDPQFLISFYEKMQSDKGSIPDRFSAQQFSDYHSELNMSSLELGDSALYFCASSLEGANYEQYFGPGTRLTVT.

This chain connects TRBV4-1 to TRBJ2-7; 8 nucleotides agree with TRBD1. CDR3 length equals 13 residues. Germline values: CDR1 MGHRA, CDR2 YSYEKL. V shed 3 bases and J 2 bases; nucleotides not matched to a gene: 0. The CDR3 nucleotides read TGCGCCAGCAGCCAGGACAGGGCCTACGAGCAGTACTTC. Protein: CASSQDRAYEQYF.

This clone was seen a single time. The chain is built from TRBV9 and TRBJ2-3; possible D gene TRBD2, 6 bases. Trimming took off 1 base at V and 5 bases at J, with 14 bases between the two ends. Germline values: CDR1 SGDLS, CDR2 YYNGEE. This CDR3 has 15 residues. This chain's CDR3 is CASSVTSAAGDTQYF. The CDR3 DNA follows: TGTGCCAGCAGCGTAACATCGGCAGCGGGAGATACGCAGTATTTT.

The gene calls are TRBV29-1 and TRBJ1-1, with TRBD1 identical over 8 bases. This CDR3 has 15 residues. The junction had 14 bases not matched to a gene; V was cut back by 5 bases and J by 6 bases. The germline CDR1 and CDR2 sequences are SQVTM and ANQGSEA. For the CDR3, the DNA is TGCAGCGTTACGTTCGGGACAGGCCTTTCCGCTGAAGCTTTCTTT. Protein sequence: CSVTFGTGLSAEAFF.

The CDR3 region is CAWSVRSGGEQYF. The CDR3 nucleotides read TGTGCCTGGAGTGTACGATCGGGGGGCGAGCAGTACTTC. This chain joins TRBV30 and TRBJ2-7; 7 bases map to TRBD2. The CDR3 runs to 13 residues. Germline-derived CDR1 and CDR2 are GTSNPN and SVGIG (reference sequence). The V and J ends lost 0 bases and 6 bases, in that order; junction bases with no gene match: 5.

The chain uses TRBV5-1 and TRBJ2-7; D uncertain. The CDR3 is 13 residues long. The ends were cut back, 3 bases at V and 1 base at J, with 8 bases in the middle. Germline V gene data show CDR1 as SGHRS and CDR2 as YFSETQ. CDR3 sequence reads: CASSSGDSYEQYF. CDR3 in DNA: TGCGCCAGCAGCTCCGGAGATTCCTACGAGCAGTACTTC.